A single sample is the source of the 13 T cell receptor beta chains below, sequenced in a study of siplizumab effects on memory and regulatory T cells. The repertoire was sequenced with immunoSEQ multiplex PCR; TCRdb's copy has only in-frame clones and lacks some. Here the sample spans 92,000 or so clones, more than 80% being singletons. The sequencing input was CD4+ T cells sorted from blood. The source is a human donor in good health.

This clone was seen only a few times. The V and J genes are TRBV6-1 and TRBJ1-2; the D gene is possibly TRBD1 (5 bases). Trimming left V 2 bases short and J 6 bases short, with 22 bases between. CDR1 is MNHNS and CDR2 is SASEGT in the germline V gene. The CDR3 has 17 amino acids. The DNA of the CDR3 is TGTGCCAGCAGTGAACTAGGCAGGGTTTGGAATACTGATGGCTACACCTTC. Its protein is CASSELGRVWNTDGYTF.

This clone is a singleton in its sample. The rearrangement links TRBV6-6 to TRBJ1-1, with D possibly matching TRBD1 (5 bases). In germline, CDR1 is MNHNY, CDR2 SVGAGI (reference sequence). V lost 2 bases and J lost 0, with 13 bases in between. There are 16 residues in the CDR3. For the CDR3, the DNA is TGTGCCAGCAGTTACCGCCGTTTACAGGTGAACACTGAAGCTTTCTTT. Amino acid sequence: CASSYRRLQVNTEAFF.

The rearrangement uses TRBV18 and TRBJ2-5, with 7 bases identical to TRBD2. The CDR3 is 15 residues long. CDR1 is KGHSH, CDR2 LQKENI, per germline. The junction had 5 bases not matched to a gene; V was cut back by 0 bases and J by 4 bases. CDR3 loop: CASSPPGRGAETQYF. The CDR3, as DNA: TGTGCCAGCTCACCACCGGGGAGGGGCGCAGAGACCCAGTACTTC.

The J gene is TRBJ1-3, the V gene TRBV7-8; 7 bases align to TRBD1. There are 18 residues in the CDR3. The trim removed 1 base at V and 2 bases at J, leaving 11 bases unmatched. From germline, CDR1 is SGHVS and CDR2 FQNEAQ. This CDR3 reads CASSLVSLTGVAGNTIYF. In DNA, the CDR3 is TGTGCCAGCAGCTTAGTATCCTTAACAGGGGTCGCTGGAAACACCATATATTTT.

The chain links TRBV25-1 to TRBJ1-1; D call uncertain. The CDR3 is 14 residues long. The V gene lost 4 bases and the J gene lost 3 bases, with 12 bases spanning the gap. The V gene's germline CDR1 is MGHDK and CDR2 SYGVNS. In nucleotides, the CDR3 is TGTGCCAGCAGTGCCCCACAGCGGTACACTGAAGCTTTCTTT. Translation gives CASSAPQRYTEAFF. Together with reference TRBV25-1 and TRBJ1-1, the CDR3 gives the full variable domain: EADIYQTPRYLVIGTGKKITLECSQTMGHDKMYWYQQDPGMELHLIHYSYGVNSTEKGDLSSESTVSRIRTEHFPLTLESARPSHTSQYLCASSAPQRYTEAFFGQGTRLTVV.

This rearrangement joins TRBV19 to TRBJ2-5; TRBD1 aligns across 7 bases. This CDR3 region has 15 residues. V trimming: 5 bases; J trimming: 5 bases; junction bases outside the gene matches: 11. Germline-derived CDR1 and CDR2 are LNHDA and SQIVND (reference sequence). The CDR3 sequence: CASSRSDRNIETQYF. CDR3 sequence (DNA): TGTGCCAGTAGTCGTTCGGACAGGAATATTGAGACCCAGTACTTC. Complete variable domain (other parts from reference TRBV19 and TRBJ2-5): DGGITQSPKYLFRKEGQNVTLSCEQNLNHDAMYWYRQDPGQGLRLIYYSQIVNDFQKGDIAEGYSVSREKKESFPLTVTSAQKNPTAFYLCASSRSDRNIETQYFGPGTRLLVL.

CDR3 nucleotide sequence: TGTGCCAGCAGCTACCCCGGGACAGGGAACGAGCAGTACTTC. As protein: CASSYPGTGNEQYF. This chain uses TRBV7-9 with TRBJ2-7; 9 nucleotides match TRBD1. V was clipped by 4 bases and J by 5 bases; unmatched bases: 6. The germline gives CDR1 SEHNR, CDR2 FQNEAQ (reference sequence). The CDR3 totals 14 residues. Using reference TRBV7-9 and TRBJ2-7 for the parts outside the CDR3, the full variable domain is DTGVSQNPRHKITKRGQNVTFRCDPISEHNRLYWYRQTLGQGPEFLTYFQNEAQLEKSRLLSDRFSAERPKGSFSTLEIQRTEQGDSAMYLCASSYPGTGNEQYFGPGTRLTVT.

The genes are TRBV7-9 and TRBJ1-1; maybe TRBD1 (5 bases). CDR3 length: 14 amino acids. Germline V gene lookup returns CDR1 SEHNR and CDR2 FQNEAQ (reference sequence). Trimming shortened V by 1 base and J by 5 bases, and 11 bases separated the two germline ends. The CDR3 loop reads CASSLGGVSTEAFF. CDR3 coding DNA: TGTGCCAGCAGCTTAGGGGGGGTTAGTACTGAAGCTTTCTTT.

The J gene is TRBJ2-3, the V gene TRBV9, with D hard to call. Trimming left V 1 base short and J 3 bases short, with 3 bases between. Germline CDR1 and CDR2: SGDLS and YYNGEE. The CDR3 has 12 residues. The chain's CDR3 is CASSVKTDTQYF. Here the CDR3 DNA reads TGTGCCAGCAGCGTAAAAACAGATACGCAGTATTTT. The full variable domain, in which reference TRBV9 and TRBJ2-3 provide the parts outside the CDR3, is DSGVTQTPKHLITATGQRVTLRCSPRSGDLSVYWYQQSLDQGLQFLIQYYNGEERAKGNILERFSAQQFPDLHSELNLSSLELGDSALYFCASSVKTDTQYFGPGTRLTVL.

In its sample, this clone was seen once. The chain carries TRBV30 and TRBJ2-7; D is unclear. The germline V gene has CDR1 GTSNPN and CDR2 SVGIG (reference sequence). V was trimmed by 0 bases and J by 4 bases, leaving 7 bases between them. The CDR3 runs to 12 residues. The CDR3 region is CAWSVSPYEQYF. DNA for the CDR3: TGTGCCTGGAGTGTCTCCCCGTACGAGCAGTACTTC.

V gene TRBV5-4 combines with J gene TRBJ1-1; 7 bases fit TRBD1. In germline, CDR1 is SGHNT, CDR2 YYREEE (reference sequence). Germline trimming cut 4 bases from V and 2 bases from J; bases unmatched to any gene: 5. The CDR3 sequence is 14 residues long. CDR3 DNA: TGTGCCAGCAGCCACCGACAGGGTAACACTGAAGCTTTCTTT. Amino acid sequence: CASSHRQGNTEAFF.

This chain connects TRBV10-3 to TRBJ2-3; TRBD2 might be the D (5 bases). V gave up 7 bases and J gave up 9 bases, with 17 bases separating them. Germline CDR1 and CDR2: ENHRY and SYGVKD. The CDR3 extends over 13 amino acids. DNA for the CDR3: TGTGCCATCAAGACGGCGGAGGTTGGGACGCAGTATTTT. Residues: CAIKTAEVGTQYF.

J is TRBJ1-1 and V is TRBV28; D unresolved. CDR1 is MDHEN, CDR2 SYDVKM, per germline. CDR3 size: 13 residues. The V and J ends lost 2 bases and 5 bases respectively, with 9 bases between them. DNA for the CDR3: TGTGCCAGCAGTTTAGGTGTCGAGACTGAAGCTTTCTTT. It encodes CASSLGVETEAFF.